The next 30 T cell receptor beta chains were all read from a single sample in a study of tumor-infiltrating lymphocytes in localized non-small cell lung cancer. The repertoire was sequenced with immunoSEQ multiplex PCR; TCRdb's copy has only in-frame clones and lacks some. The repertoire holds about 14,000 clones, with about 70% as singletons. What was sequenced was lung tumor tissue. All receptors come from a human donor with non-small cell lung cancer.

The chain joins TRBV7-8 to TRBJ2-2, with 8 bases aligning to TRBD1. The V gene end was trimmed by 5 bases and the J gene end by 6 bases; junction bases not matched to a gene: 8. Germline CDR1 is SGHVS and CDR2 is FQNEAQ. The CDR3 totals 15 residues. CDR3 residues: CASSRRQGTPGELFF. The CDR3 DNA is TGTGCCAGCAGCCGTCGACAGGGGACCCCCGGGGAGCTGTTTTTT.

This clone has more than one count but fewer than ten. V gene TRBV19 combines with J gene TRBJ1-5; D uncertain. The CDR3 has 15 amino acids. The V end was cut by 0 bases, the J end by 3 bases, with 9 bases between. Germline CDR1 reads LNHDA; CDR2 reads SQIVND (reference sequence). CDR3 residues: CASSIDVRNNQPQHF. For the CDR3, the DNA is TGTGCCAGTAGTATAGACGTCAGGAACAATCAGCCCCAGCATTTT.

The rearrangement links TRBV28 to TRBJ2-7, with a weak D call TRBD1 (6 bases). Germline V gives CDR1 MDHEN, CDR2 SYDVKM. This CDR3 comprises 16 residues. Trimming removed 2 bases at V and 4 bases at J, with 18 bases between. The CDR3 DNA follows: TGTGCCAGCAGTTTAGCTGCAGCAGGGGATACGTACGAGCAGTACTTC. Translated, it gives CASSLAAAGDTYEQYF.

The rearrangement links TRBV7-2 to TRBJ2-5; perhaps D is TRBD1 or TRBD2 (7 bases each). In germline, CDR1 is SGHTA, CDR2 FQGNSA. V gave up 4 bases and J gave up 5 bases, with 17 bases separating them. This CDR3 has 15 amino acids. In DNA form, the CDR3 reads TGTGCCAGCAGCTCCACTAGCCAGGGGGGGGAGACCCAGTACTTC. It encodes CASSSTSQGGETQYF.

The CDR3 sequence is CASSQDRGSGNTIYF. CDR3 sequence (DNA): TGCGCCAGCAGCCAAGACAGGGGCTCTGGAAACACCATATATTTT. The chain carries TRBV4-1 and TRBJ1-3; maybe TRBD1 (6 bases). The germline CDR1 and CDR2 sequences are MGHRA and YSYEKL. CDR3 length: 15 amino acids. V was cut by 0 bases and J by 0 bases, with 6 bases left in between.

The chain couples TRBV6-1 to TRBJ1-1; the D is unclear. Germline assignment: CDR1 MNHNS and CDR2 SASEGT. This CDR3 spans 15 amino acids. Trimming left V 5 bases short and J 3 bases short, with 16 bases between. This chain's CDR3 is CASSPLTGGDTEAFF. The CDR3 nucleotides read TGTGCCAGCAGTCCGCTCACCGGAGGTGACACTGAAGCTTTCTTT.

This CDR3 is CASSLVVTSGNEQFF. The CDR3, as DNA: TGTGCCAGCAGCTTAGTTGTGACTAGCGGCAATGAGCAGTTCTTC. The V call is TRBV11-2, the J call TRBJ2-1, with 9 bases that match TRBD2. J was trimmed by 6 bases and V by 1 base; bases with no gene match: 4. Germline V gene sequence: CDR1 SGHAT, CDR2 FQNNGV. The CDR3 loop spans 15 amino acids.

The chain combines TRBV6-4 with TRBJ1-6; D unresolved. The CDR3 sequence is 14 residues long. Trimming removed 4 bases at V and 4 bases at J, with 8 bases between. CDR1 MRHNA and CDR2 SNTAGT come from the germline V gene. The CDR3: CASSVVAYNSPLHF. The CDR3 DNA is TGTGCCAGCAGTGTTGTCGCTTATAATTCACCCCTCCACTTT.

CDR3 bases: TGTGCCAGCTCACCACCCCCTCCCCCCTACGAGCAGTACTTC. It codes for CASSPPPPPYEQYF. V usage is TRBV18 and J usage is TRBJ2-7, with no clear D. Trimming removed 0 bases at V and 2 bases at J, with 8 bases between. The CDR3 consists of 14 residues. The germline V gene has CDR1 KGHSH and CDR2 LQKENI.

The chain links TRBV18 to TRBJ2-5; D tentatively reads TRBD1 or TRBD2 (5 bases each). The V end lost 2 bases, the J end lost 2 bases, and 12 bases lay between the germline ends. This CDR3 is built from 15 residues. In germline, CDR1 is KGHSH, CDR2 LQKENI. CDR3 sequence reads: CASSPRGTGQETQYF. CDR3 coding DNA: TGTGCCAGCTCACCAAGGGGTACGGGACAAGAGACCCAGTACTTC.

The V call is TRBV6-6, the J call TRBJ2-7, with D possibly TRBD1 on 6 matching bases. Germline V lookup: CDR1 MNHNY, CDR2 SVGAGI (reference sequence). The CDR3 loop spans 15 amino acids. The ends were cut back, 4 bases at V and 12 bases at J, with 25 bases in the middle. CDR3 sequence (DNA): TGTGCCAGCAGTTCCTCCGGGACAAGTGTGAAAGAACGGTACTTC. Amino acids: CASSSSGTSVKERYF.

The chain combines TRBV6-1 with TRBJ1-1; D ambiguous. The germline CDR1 and CDR2 sequences are MNHNS and SASEGT. The germline V and J ends were trimmed by 1 base and 10 bases, with 10 bases remaining between them. The CDR3 totals 12 residues. Here the CDR3 reads CASSEGLPGAFF. CDR3 nucleotides: TGTGCCAGCAGTGAAGGCCTCCCCGGAGCTTTCTTT.

The CDR3 DNA follows: TGCGCCAGCAGCACTCGGGACAGCATGAACACTGAAGCTTTCTTT. Protein: CASSTRDSMNTEAFF. The chain carries TRBV5-1 and TRBJ1-1, with 7 bases fitting TRBD1. From germline, CDR1 is SGHRS and CDR2 YFSETQ. There are 15 residues in the CDR3. V was pared by 4 bases and J by 0 bases, with 6 bases of the junction left unmatched.

V usage is TRBV18 and J usage is TRBJ1-5; TRBD1 aligns across 11 bases. CDR3 length: 16 amino acids. V shed 2 bases and J 1 base; nucleotides not matched to a gene: 1. Germline V gene data show CDR1 as KGHSH and CDR2 as LQKENI. The CDR3 spells CASSPGTGGSNQPQHF. DNA of the CDR3: TGTGCCAGCTCACCAGGGACAGGGGGGAGCAATCAGCCCCAGCATTTT.

This clone has just a few counts. This chain uses TRBV11-2 with TRBJ2-5, with TRBD2 matching 10 bases. CDR1 and CDR2 from the germline V gene are SGHAT and FQNNGV. This CDR3 has 16 amino acids. V shed 0 bases, J shed 4 bases, and the junction held 5 bases outside the gene matches. DNA of the CDR3: TGTGCCAGCAGCTTAGAACCCTTAGCGGGAGGAGAGACCCAGTACTTC. Its protein is CASSLEPLAGGETQYF. The complete variable domain, with remaining parts taken from reference TRBV11-2 and TRBJ2-5, reads EAGVAQSPRYKIIEKRQSVAFWCNPISGHATLYWYQQILGQGPKLLIQFQNNGVVDDSQLPKDRFSAERLKGVDSTLKIQPAKLEDSAVYLCASSLEPLAGGETQYFGPGTRLLVL.

The CDR3 is CASSLATGGSYNEQFF. As DNA, the CDR3 is TGTGCCAGCAGCTTAGCCACAGGTGGCTCCTACAATGAGCAGTTCTTC. The J gene is TRBJ2-1, the V gene TRBV7-2, with a tentative D call TRBD1 (5 bases). V lost 0 bases, J lost 0 bases, and 9 bases lay in between. The CDR3 length is 16 residues. Germline V gene lookup returns CDR1 SGHTA and CDR2 FQGNSA.

The chain combines TRBV5-4 with TRBJ2-5; the D gene is possibly TRBD1 (7 bases). CDR3 size: 14 residues. Trimming pared 4 bases from V and 2 bases from J, leaving 12 bases between. Germline-derived CDR1 and CDR2 are SGHNT and YYREEE (reference sequence). The CDR3 reads CASSPGGQQETQYF. CDR3 sequence (DNA): TGTGCCAGCAGCCCCGGGGGACAGCAAGAGACCCAGTACTTC.

Here the CDR3 DNA reads TGTGCCAGCAGTTCCCCCGGGACTTCAATCTACAATGAGCAGTTCTTC. Translated, it gives CASSSPGTSIYNEQFF. The chain has TRBV6-5 and TRBJ2-1; TRBD2 might be the D (6 bases). Germline values: CDR1 MNHEY, CDR2 SVGAGI. Trimming stripped 4 bases from V and 3 bases from J, with 16 bases between. The CDR3 runs to 16 residues.

This clone occurred a few times. The V gene is TRBV30, the J gene TRBJ1-2; the match to TRBD1 covers 8 bases. Germline trimming cut 0 bases from V and 3 bases from J; bases unmatched to any gene: 12. Germline-derived CDR1 and CDR2 are GTSNPN and SVGIG (reference sequence). There are 17 residues in the CDR3. CDR3 nucleotides: TGTGCCTGGAGTGTCCCCTTCAGGGGGCATGGGGACTATGGCTACACCTTC. Its translation: CAWSVPFRGHGDYGYTF. Combining the CDR3 with reference TRBV30 and TRBJ1-2 gives the whole variable domain SQTIHQWPATLVQPVGSPLSLECTVEGTSNPNLYWYRQAAGRGLQLLFYSVGIGQISSEVPQNLSASRPQDRQFILSSKKLLLSDSGFYLCAWSVPFRGHGDYGYTFGSGTRLTVV.

This rearrangement joins TRBV5-5 to TRBJ2-5; no firm D call. This CDR3 has 11 residues. Germline V CDR1 and CDR2: SGHKS, YYEKEE (reference sequence). V dropped 0 bases and J dropped 5 bases, with 2 bases sitting between them. CDR3 sequence reads: CASSLAETQYF. The DNA of the CDR3 is TGTGCCAGCAGCTTGGCGGAGACCCAGTACTTC.

This clone was found once. The CDR3 region is CASSLTANGELFF. The CDR3, as DNA: TGTGCCAGCAGTTTGACGGCGAACGGGGAGCTGTTTTTT. The chain couples TRBV28 to TRBJ2-2; no reliable D call. Trimming removed 3 bases at V and 7 bases at J, with 9 bases between. The CDR3 is 13 amino acids. CDR1 and CDR2 (germline): MDHEN, SYDVKM.

V is TRBV4-3 and J is TRBJ1-4, with 11 bases lining up with TRBD1. Germline CDR1 is LGHNA and CDR2 is YSLEER. The CDR3 contains 16 residues. With 1 base clipped from V and 6 bases from J, the junction kept 4 bases outside the gene matches. The CDR3 region has the DNA TGCGCCAGCAGCCAAGGCGCGGGACAGGGGGATGAAAAACTGTTTTTT. This gives the protein CASSQGAGQGDEKLFF.

The V call is TRBV5-1, the J call TRBJ1-2, with unresolved D. Germline CDR1 is SGHRS and CDR2 is YFSETQ. The V end was cut by 8 bases, the J end by 5 bases, with 7 bases between. The CDR3 totals 10 residues. CDR3 sequence reads: CARGSYGYTF. The CDR3, as DNA: TGCGCCAGAGGCTCTTATGGCTACACCTTC.

This clone was counted a single time. The V call is TRBV5-4, the J call TRBJ2-5; 8 bases map to TRBD2. The V gene's germline CDR1 is SGHNT and CDR2 YYREEE (reference sequence). The CDR3 covers 15 residues. Trimming removed 2 bases from V and 4 bases from J; junction bases left unmatched: 7. The CDR3 region has the DNA TGTGCCAGCAGCTTCGACTCTAGCGGGTTAGAGACCCAGTACTTC. It translates to CASSFDSSGLETQYF.

The chain carries TRBV2 and TRBJ2-7; D is undetermined. Between the trimmed V and J ends, which lost 1 base and 4 bases, there was a span of 11 bases. The CDR3 runs 14 residues. Per the germline V gene, CDR1 is SNHLY and CDR2 is FYNNEI. CDR3 in DNA: TGTGCCAGCAGTGAAGGCATGAGACCTTACGAGCAGTACTTC. Residues: CASSEGMRPYEQYF.

This sequence joins TRBV6-5 and TRBJ2-1; the D is unclear. CDR3 size: 11 residues. Deletions cut 4 bases from V and 7 bases from J, with 5 bases between. Germline CDR1 and CDR2: MNHEY and SVGAGI. As DNA, the CDR3 is TGTGCCAGCAGTTCAAGGAATGAGCAGTTCTTC. Encoded protein: CASSSRNEQFF.

V is TRBV2 and J is TRBJ1-6; tentatively, D is TRBD1 (6 bases). Deletions cut 7 bases from V and 16 bases from J, with 14 bases between. CDR1 is SNHLY and CDR2 is FYNNEI in the germline V gene. This CDR3 is 11 amino acids long. This chain's CDR3 is CASMLTGLLHF. The CDR3 DNA reads as TGTGCCAGCATGCTGACAGGCCTACTCCACTTT.

This chain uses TRBV27 with TRBJ2-7; D gene ambiguous. Germline assignment: CDR1 MNHEY and CDR2 SMNVEV (reference sequence). Trimming took 5 bases from V and 0 from J, leaving 2 bases between them. The CDR3 sequence is 11 residues long. As DNA, the CDR3 is TGTGCCAGCAGTACCTCCTACGAGCAGTACTTC. Protein: CASSTSYEQYF.

This chain joins TRBV19 and TRBJ2-1, with TRBD2 identical over 7 bases. Germline V CDR1 and CDR2: LNHDA, SQIVND (reference sequence). V was pared by 3 bases and J by 3 bases, with 5 bases of the junction left unmatched. The CDR3 contains 15 residues. CDR3 coding DNA: TGTGCCAGTAGTATTCAACTAGCGATCTACAATGAGCAGTTCTTC. This gives the protein CASSIQLAIYNEQFF. Combining the CDR3 with reference TRBV19 and TRBJ2-1 gives the whole variable domain DGGITQSPKYLFRKEGQNVTLSCEQNLNHDAMYWYRQDPGQGLRLIYYSQIVNDFQKGDIAEGYSVSREKKESFPLTVTSAQKNPTAFYLCASSIQLAIYNEQFFGPGTRLTVL.

The chain couples TRBV29-1 to TRBJ1-4; 8 bases line up with TRBD1. The J segment lost 7 bases and the V segment lost 5 bases, leaving 6 bases of the junction unmatched. The CDR3 consists of 13 residues. Germline V gene sequence: CDR1 SQVTM, CDR2 ANQGSEA. CDR3 region: CSVPGQGLEKLFF. The CDR3 DNA reads as TGCAGCGTTCCAGGACAGGGACTTGAAAAACTGTTTTTT. The variable domain in full, completed from reference TRBV29-1 and TRBJ1-4, reads SAVISQKPSRDICQRGTSLTIQCQVDSQVTMMFWYRQQPGQSLTLIATANQGSEATYESGFVIDKFPISRPNLTFSTLTVSNMSPEDSSIYLCSVPGQGLEKLFFGSGTQLSVL.